The 20 T cell receptor beta chains in this list originate from one sample, sequenced in a study of blood T cell repertoires in COVID-19. Generated by immunoSEQ multiplex PCR, the TCRdb table keeps only in-frame clones and is missing some. The sample records about 300,000 clones, around 90% being singletons. Material for sequencing was PBMCs or T cells enriched from blood (not recorded which). The receptors originated from a woman in her thirties who had recovered from COVID-19.

The chain couples TRBV5-5 to TRBJ2-7; no firm D call. V was cut by 4 bases and J by 4 bases, with 9 bases left in between. Germline assignment: CDR1 SGHKS and CDR2 YYEKEE (reference sequence). The CDR3 spans 12 residues. CDR3 amino acids: CASSRDAYEQYF. Written as DNA, the CDR3 is TGTGCCAGCAGCCGAGATGCGTACGAGCAGTACTTC.

The chain employs TRBV29-1 and TRBJ2-1; 10 bases agree with TRBD2. Per germline, CDR1 SQVTM and CDR2 ANQGSEA. CDR3 length: 14 amino acids. J was trimmed by 2 bases and V by 6 bases; bases with no gene match: 4. The CDR3 sequence: CSVLGLAAYNEQFF. The CDR3 bases are TGCAGCGTGCTTGGACTAGCGGCCTACAATGAGCAGTTCTTC.

The rearrangement links TRBV6-8 to TRBJ1-1; possibly TRBD1 for D (5 bases). The germline gives CDR1 MNHGY, CDR2 SAAAGT. The CDR3 runs to 15 residues. The CDR3 DNA reads as TGTGCTCTATACCCCTCTCTCGGGGGAAACACTGAAGCTTTCTTT. Amino acids: CALYPSLGGNTEAFF.

This chain uses TRBV4-3 with TRBJ2-1; tentatively, D is TRBD1 (6 bases). Trimming pared 6 bases from V and 0 bases from J, leaving 9 bases between. The CDR3 spans 14 residues. Germline CDR1 reads LGHNA; CDR2 reads YSLEER. In DNA form, the CDR3 reads TGCGCCAGCAGAGAGGACAGCTCCTACAATGAGCAGTTCTTC. This codes for CASREDSSYNEQFF.

This sequence joins TRBV7-2 and TRBJ2-1; the match to TRBD1 covers 7 bases. The junction had 8 bases not matched to a gene; V was cut back by 6 bases and J by 0 bases. This CDR3 contains 16 residues. Germline CDR1 reads SGHTA; CDR2 reads FQGNSA. CDR3 in amino acids: CASSKKSGGSYNEQFF. Here the CDR3 DNA reads TGTGCCAGCAGTAAAAAATCAGGGGGCTCCTACAATGAGCAGTTCTTC.

The chain has TRBV28 and TRBJ1-2; D perhaps matches TRBD1 (6 bases). The germline V gene encodes CDR1 MDHEN and CDR2 SYDVKM. There are 13 residues in the CDR3. Trimming cost V 1 base and J 5 bases, with 8 bases left between them. CDR3 region: CASSLYRAYGYTF. For the CDR3, the DNA is TGTGCCAGCAGTTTATACAGGGCTTATGGCTACACCTTC.

This clone was counted only a few times. CDR3 sequence reads: CASGWERAFF. CDR3 DNA sequence: TGTGCCAGCGGGTGGGAGAGGGCTTTCTTT. The V and J genes are TRBV2 and TRBJ1-1, with D unclear. The CDR3 contains 10 residues. Germline V gives CDR1 SNHLY, CDR2 FYNNEI. The V end was cut by 8 bases, the J end by 11 bases, with 12 bases between.

The chain carries TRBV19 and TRBJ1-1, with 9 bases matching TRBD1. Germline CDR1 LNHDA, CDR2 SQIVND (reference sequence). Trimming at V came to 2 bases and at J to 10 bases, leaving 5 bases not matched to a gene. This CDR3 has 13 amino acids. In DNA, the CDR3 is TGTGCCAGTAGTATAACAGGGGGCGTGGGAGCTTTCTTT. It yields the protein CASSITGGVGAFF.

The genes are TRBV9 and TRBJ1-1; D is undetermined. V was pared by 0 bases and J by 3 bases, with 9 bases between. The CDR3 covers 14 residues. Germline V CDR1 and CDR2: SGDLS, YYNGEE. The CDR3 DNA sequence: TGTGCCAGCAGCGTAGGAGGGAAGGACACTGAAGCTTTCTTT. This sequence encodes CASSVGGKDTEAFF.

This sequence joins TRBV5-6 and TRBJ2-5; a possible D gene is TRBD1 (5 bases). V was shortened by 2 bases and J by 4 bases, with 12 bases between the two germline ends. Germline CDR1 reads SGHDT; CDR2 reads YYEEEE. The length of the CDR3 is 14 residues. In nucleotides, the CDR3 is TGTGCCAGCAGCTTCATCAGGGTTGGAGAGACCCAGTACTTC. Residues: CASSFIRVGETQYF.

This chain links TRBV6-5 with TRBJ2-7; 7 bases line up with TRBD1. V dropped 6 bases and J dropped 2; count of bases not matched to a gene: 7. Germline CDR1 is MNHEY and CDR2 is SVGAGI. This CDR3 comprises 14 residues. CDR3 nucleotides: TGTGCCAGCAGGAAGACAGGGTTTCCCTACGAGCAGTACTTC. Translating gives CASRKTGFPYEQYF.

This clone was counted only a few times. The V gene is TRBV6-4, the J gene TRBJ2-2, with D unresolved. The V and J ends lost 6 bases and 0 bases respectively, with 8 bases between them. This CDR3 has 14 residues. Germline V lookup: CDR1 MRHNA, CDR2 SNTAGT. CDR3: CASRVQTNTGELFF. In DNA, the CDR3 is TGTGCCAGCAGGGTACAGACGAACACCGGGGAGCTGTTTTTT.

V gene TRBV21-1 combines with J gene TRBJ1-6. TRBV21-1 represents a pseudogene. The CDR3 has 18 residues. CDR3 amino acids: CASSILIGGSLYNSPLHF. CDR3 coding DNA: TGTGCCAGCAGCATCCTTATCGGGGGGAGCTTATATAATTCACCCCTCCACTTT.

The chain employs TRBV4-1 and TRBJ2-7; D is possibly TRBD1 (6 bases). This CDR3 contains 15 residues. Germline V CDR1 and CDR2: MGHRA, YSYEKL. V shed 0 bases and J shed 5 bases, with 14 bases lying between them. The CDR3 protein is CASSQELVSGDEQYF. The DNA of the CDR3 is TGCGCCAGCAGCCAAGAGTTGGTGTCAGGGGACGAGCAGTACTTC.

This clone came up a few times. This rearrangement joins TRBV19 to TRBJ2-2; 7 bases are shared with TRBD1. The J segment lost 1 base and the V segment lost 6 bases, leaving 8 bases of the junction unmatched. Germline V lookup: CDR1 LNHDA, CDR2 SQIVND (reference sequence). This CDR3 is built from 16 residues. The CDR3 loop reads CASSHTGAQNTGELFF. The CDR3 DNA reads as TGTGCCAGTAGCCATACAGGGGCTCAGAACACCGGGGAGCTGTTTTTT.

The chain is built from TRBV9 and TRBJ1-6; D may be TRBD1 (6 bases). The CDR3 contains 15 residues. Germline CDR1 SGDLS, CDR2 YYNGEE. The ends were cut back, 5 bases at V and 5 bases at J, with 14 bases in the middle. CDR3 in amino acids: CASRASGTHNSPLHF. CDR3 in DNA: TGTGCCAGCAGAGCTTCCGGGACACATAATTCACCCCTCCACTTT. Drawing the rest from reference TRBV9 and TRBJ1-6, the complete variable domain is DSGVTQTPKHLITATGQRVTLRCSPRSGDLSVYWYQQSLDQGLQFLIQYYNGEERAKGNILERFSAQQFPDLHSELNLSSLELGDSALYFCASRASGTHNSPLHFGNGTRLTVT.

This chain connects TRBV3-1 (or the pseudogene TRBV3-2) to TRBJ1-5; tentative D call: TRBD1 (5 bases). Germline CDR1 and CDR2: LGHDT and YNNKEL (reference sequence). The CDR3 consists of 15 residues. The V end lost 2 bases, the J end lost 7 bases, and 15 bases lay between the germline ends. As DNA, the CDR3 is TGTGCCAGCAGCCAATTTGTAGGGGTTGGGCAGCCCCAGCATTTT. As protein: CASSQFVGVGQPQHF.

Details on this clone: The same CDR3 also results from other DNA sequences found in this sample. The chain uses TRBV28 and TRBJ2-3; TRBD1 matches 8 bases. V lost 5 bases, J lost 3 bases, and 4 bases stayed unmatched. CDR1 is MDHEN and CDR2 is SYDVKM in the germline V gene. This CDR3 is built from 14 residues. CDR3 DNA sequence: TGTGCCAGCAGTCCTGACAGGGGAACAGATACGCAGTATTTT. Translated, it gives CASSPDRGTDTQYF.

V usage is TRBV9 and J usage is TRBJ1-2; TRBD1 might be the D (6 bases). Germline values: CDR1 SGDLS, CDR2 YYNGEE. This CDR3 comprises 15 residues. The germline V and J ends were trimmed by 0 bases and 1 base, with 10 bases remaining between them. CDR3 bases: TGTGCCAGCAGCGTAGAACCAGGGGATAACTATGGCTACACCTTC. It codes for CASSVEPGDNYGYTF.

This rearrangement joins TRBV6-1 to TRBJ1-6, with 7 positions matching TRBD1. The CDR3 loop spans 17 amino acids. The germline V gene has CDR1 MNHNS and CDR2 SASEGT. The V segment lost 2 bases and the J segment 9 bases; nucleotides outside the gene matches: 13. The CDR3 spells CASSERDSPFKGSPLHF. CDR3 DNA sequence: TGTGCCAGCAGTGAACGGGACAGTCCCTTTAAGGGTTCACCCCTCCACTTT.